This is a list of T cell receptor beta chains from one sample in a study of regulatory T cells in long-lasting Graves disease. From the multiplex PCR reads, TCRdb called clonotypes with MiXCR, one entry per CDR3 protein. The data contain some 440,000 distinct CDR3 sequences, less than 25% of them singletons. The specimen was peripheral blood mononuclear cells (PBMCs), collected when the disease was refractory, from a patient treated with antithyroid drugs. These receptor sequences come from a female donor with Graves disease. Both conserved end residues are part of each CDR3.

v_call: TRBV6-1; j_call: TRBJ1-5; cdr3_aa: CASRADYSNQPQHF
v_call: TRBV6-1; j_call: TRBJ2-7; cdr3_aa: CASSEVEGTGNYEQYF
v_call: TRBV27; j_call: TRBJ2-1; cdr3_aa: CASSLRPQREGRGEQFF
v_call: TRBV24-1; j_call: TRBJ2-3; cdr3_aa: CATSDDRDRDPDTQYF
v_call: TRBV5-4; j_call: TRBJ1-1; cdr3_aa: CASSRRGWTEAFF
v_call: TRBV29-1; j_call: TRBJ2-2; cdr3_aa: CSVEFRQGGFAGELFF
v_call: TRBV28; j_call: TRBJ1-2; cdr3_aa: CASRQGSNYGYTF
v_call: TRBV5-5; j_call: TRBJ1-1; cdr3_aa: CASSPPGQSTEAFF
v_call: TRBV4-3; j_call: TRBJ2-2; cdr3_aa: CASSQDGLANTGELFF
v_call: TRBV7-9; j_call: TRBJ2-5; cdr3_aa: CASSLALSGRAKETQYF
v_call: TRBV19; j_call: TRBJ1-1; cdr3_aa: CASSIDPIGRRPEAFF
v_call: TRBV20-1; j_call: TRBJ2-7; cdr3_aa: CSARGTSGTLSSYEQYF
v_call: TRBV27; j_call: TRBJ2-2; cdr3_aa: CASSFLAGWRSGELFF
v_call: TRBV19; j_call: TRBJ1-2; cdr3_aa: CASRGDSYGYTF
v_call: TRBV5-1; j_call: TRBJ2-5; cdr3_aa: CASSRMGGETQYF
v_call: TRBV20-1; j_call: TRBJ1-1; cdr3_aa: CSASRGNTEAFF
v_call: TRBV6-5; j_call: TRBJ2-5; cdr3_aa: CASSYGAGGETQYF
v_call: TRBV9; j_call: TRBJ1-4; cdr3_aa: CASSPSSNPTNEKLFF
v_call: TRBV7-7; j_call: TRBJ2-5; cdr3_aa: CASSGTGTAETQYF
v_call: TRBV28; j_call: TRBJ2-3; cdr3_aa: CASSSSGGRNTQYF
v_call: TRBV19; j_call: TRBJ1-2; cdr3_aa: CASTVAQGRGYGYTF
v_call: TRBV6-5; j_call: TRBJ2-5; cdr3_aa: CASSLEPGLAGKETQYF
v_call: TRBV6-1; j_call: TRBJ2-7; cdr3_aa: CASSEGWRSYEQYF
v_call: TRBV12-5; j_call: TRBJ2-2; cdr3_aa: CASGFILFVGGGAPNTGELFF
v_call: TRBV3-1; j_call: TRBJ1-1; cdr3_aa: CASRFWNRIEAFF
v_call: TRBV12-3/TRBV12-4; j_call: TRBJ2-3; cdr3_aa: CASSLGQPMDTQYF
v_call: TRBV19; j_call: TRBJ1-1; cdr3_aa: CASSIRPRHTEAFF